The 25 T cell receptor beta chains reported below all come from one sample, sequenced in a study of T cells in Graves' hyperthyroidism and ophthalmopathy. Amplification of TCR beta CDR3 regions was performed using RNA transcripts as template. First-round RT-PCR of the TCR CDR3 relied on the HTBI primer set. TCRdb called the multiplex PCR reads again in MiXCR, with one record for every CDR3 protein. This table has about 53,000 distinct CDR3 sequences, roughly 52% appearing once. Sample: blood. The receptors derive from a young woman with Graves' ophthalmopathy.

This clonotype has only a few counts. CDR3 loop: CAWSGDKSSGNTIYF. The CDR3 DNA sequence: TGTGCCTGGAGTGGGGACAAGAGCTCTGGAAACACCATATATTTT. This chain links TRBV30 with TRBJ1-3, with a possible D match to TRBD1 (6 bases). The CDR3 runs 15 residues. V was cut by 1 base and J by 0 bases, with 10 bases left in between. Germline V gives CDR1 GTSNPN, CDR2 SVGIG (reference sequence).

Within the sample, this clonotype is medium-sized. The V call is TRBV7-3, the J call TRBJ2-3; possible D gene TRBD1, 6 bases. From germline, CDR1 is SGHTA and CDR2 FQGTGA. Trimming cost V 4 bases and J 1 base, with 9 bases left between them. CDR3 length: 14 amino acids. As DNA, the CDR3 is TGTGCCAGCAGCTCACAGGGAGGCACAGATACGCAGTATTTT. Encoded protein: CASSSQGGTDTQYF.

The V and J genes are TRBV28 and TRBJ2-1; TRBD1 matches at 9 bases. J was trimmed by 10 bases and V by 7 bases; bases with no gene match: 11. Germline loops: CDR1 MDHEN, CDR2 SYDVKM. This CDR3 region has 14 residues. CDR3 protein: CASNSGTGTCEQFF. DNA for the CDR3: TGTGCCAGCAATTCCGGGACAGGGACCTGCGAGCAGTTCTTC.

The rearrangement joins TRBV6-4 to TRBJ1-3, with D perhaps matching TRBD1 (6 bases). The V end lost 4 bases, the J end lost 8 bases, and 21 bases lay between the germline ends. The CDR3 totals 16 residues. Germline CDR1 MRHNA, CDR2 SNTAGT. The CDR3 region has the DNA TGTGCCAGCAGTGGCACAGGGCTAGCCGGTGGCTACACCATATATTTT. As protein: CASSGTGLAGGYTIYF.

Of note for this clonotype: Possible read error: a much larger clone is one base away. V is TRBV28 and J is TRBJ1-1, with TRBD1 matching 9 bases. This CDR3 has 15 residues. Germline V gene data show CDR1 as MDHEN and CDR2 as SYDVKM. As DNA, the CDR3 is TGTGCCAGCATTACCGGGACAGGGCTGAACACTGAAGCTTCCTTT. It specifies CASITGTGLNTEASF.

Remarks on this clonotype: The limits of the CDR3 on the DNA are not certain, so only TCRdb's listed CDR3 is given. The chain employs TRBV24-1 and TRBJ2-7; the table assigns TRBD2, which was not confirmed against the DNA. Per the germline V gene, CDR1 is KGHDR and CDR2 is SFDVKD. Ends included, the CDR3 has 16 residues. The CDR3 protein is CATCSASPLDSYEQYF.

As concerns this clonotype: This could be a read error, since a much larger clone is one nucleotide away. The V call is TRBV7-2, the J call TRBJ1-2; no reliable D call. The CDR3 has 14 amino acids. Germline V CDR1 and CDR2: SGHTA, FQGNSA. V was pared by 6 bases and J by 1 base, with 12 bases between. The CDR3 loop is CASSLLRSNYGYTF. Here the CDR3 DNA reads TGTGCCAGCAGTTTACTTAGGAGTAACTATGGCTACACCTTC.

A remark on this clonotype: One junction end disagrees with the germline gene, perhaps due to a read error. V and J are TRBV7-3 and TRBJ1-3; D unresolved. Germline V gene sequence: CDR1 SGHTA, CDR2 FQGTGA. This CDR3 spans 12 amino acids. The CDR3 nucleotides are TGTGCCAGCAGGGGCTCTGGAGACACCATATACTTT. Its translation: CASRGSGDTIYF.

Worth noting for this clonotype: This CDR3 is missing its conserved last phenylalanine or tryptophan, likely due to a read error. This sequence joins TRBV6-1 and TRBJ2-5, with 9 bases lining up with TRBD2. V was pared by 6 bases and J by 0 bases, with 8 bases of the junction left unmatched. Germline lookup yields CDR1 MNHNS and CDR2 SASEGT. The CDR3 extends over 16 amino acids. CDR3 DNA sequence: TGTGCCAGCAGAGTCGGAGCGGGAGGCTACCAAGAGACCCAGTACGTC. It codes for CASRVGAGGYQETQYV.

The rearrangement uses TRBV19 and TRBJ2-3; D is uncertain. The DNA end is more similar to TRBJ1-5, so the J call may be wrong. The germline V gene encodes CDR1 LNHDA and CDR2 SQIVND (reference sequence). CDR3 length: 14 residues. The CDR3 here is CASSQGLKTDTQHF. The CDR3 DNA reads TGTGCCAGTAGTCAAGGACTGAAAACAGATACGCAGCATTTT.

On this clonotype itself: At one of its ends the junction is not consistent with the germline gene, which may arise from a read error. J is TRBJ2-1 and V is TRBV7-2; D possibly corresponds to TRBD2 (6 bases). The CDR3 extends over 15 amino acids. CDR1 is SGHTA and CDR2 is FQGNSA in the germline V gene. The CDR3 protein is CASSFSGSPSHEQLF. CDR3 nucleotide sequence: TGTGCCAGCAGCTTTAGCGGATCCCCCTCCCATGAGCAGCTCTTC.

The gene calls are TRBV10-2 and TRBJ1-5, with D uncertain. V lost 5 bases to trimming and J lost 7 bases, with 21 bases between them. Germline CDR1 is WSHSY and CDR2 is SAAADI. The length of the CDR3 is 16 residues. The CDR3 DNA reads as TGCGCCAGCAGTCGCGCTAGCGGGAGTGGGGAGCAGCCCCAGCATTTT. As protein: CASSRASGSGEQPQHF.

The V and J genes are TRBV20-1 and TRBJ2-3, with D hard to call. TRBJ1-5 explains the end of the DNA better; the J call may be wrong. The CDR3 extends over 13 amino acids. The germline V gene encodes CDR1 DFQATT and CDR2 SNEGSKA (reference sequence). CDR3 nucleotide sequence: TGCAGTGCTATTACCGGGAGTATAAATACGCAGCATTTT. Protein product: CSAITGSINTQHF.

This clonotype was observed a handful of times. The chain couples TRBV28 to TRBJ1-3; weak D call: TRBD1 (6 bases). Germline CDR1 reads MDHEN; CDR2 reads SYDVKM. CDR3 length: 16 amino acids. With 6 bases removed from V and 0 bases from J, the gap between germline ends came to 15 bases. For the CDR3, the DNA is TGTGCCAGCAGCCGAAAGGGGGGACACTCTGGAAACACCATATATTTT. This gives the protein CASSRKGGHSGNTIYF.

As to this clonotype: This clone may be a read error of a much larger clone one base away. The rearrangement uses TRBV28 and TRBJ1-1, with a weak D call TRBD1 (6 bases). CDR1 is MDHEN, CDR2 SYDVKM, per germline. The V and J ends lost 3 bases and 4 bases respectively, with 9 bases between them. The length of the CDR3 is 13 residues. The CDR3 sequence is CASSFRGATEAFF. The CDR3, as DNA: TGTGCCAGCAGTTTTAGGGGGGCCACTGAAGCTTTCTTT.

With respect to this clonotype: Its ends do not fully match the called genes, so a read error is possible. The chain has TRBV14 and TRBJ1-4; the D gene is possibly TRBD1 (5 bases). The germline V gene has CDR1 SGHDN and CDR2 FVKESK. The CDR3 is 15 amino acids. The CDR3 loop is CAGSQECWGREKLFF. The CDR3 DNA reads TGTGCCGGCAGCCAAGAATGCTGGGGGAGGGAAAAACTGTTTTTT.

The chain couples TRBV20-1 to TRBJ2-3; 10 nucleotides line up with TRBD2. Germline CDR1 is DFQATT and CDR2 is SNEGSKA (reference sequence). The CDR3 length is 15 residues. The junction had 10 bases not matched to a gene; V was cut back by 7 bases and J by 3 bases. The CDR3 region is CSVARLAGGTDTQYF. DNA for the CDR3: TGCAGTGTTGCTAGGTTAGCGGGAGGAACAGATACGCAGTATTTT.

This chain joins TRBV25-1 and TRBJ2-3; 11 bases agree with TRBD2. V lost 4 bases and J lost 5; bases outside the gene matches: 8. This CDR3 comprises 16 residues. Germline V gives CDR1 MGHDK, CDR2 SYGVNS. The chain's CDR3 is CASSAPLAGAGDTQYF. The CDR3 DNA is TGTGCCAGCAGTGCGCCACTAGCGGGAGCCGGAGATACGCAGTATTTT. Full variable domain (outside the CDR3, taken from reference TRBV25-1 and TRBJ2-3): EADIYQTPRYLVIGTGKKITLECSQTMGHDKMYWYQQDPGMELHLIHYSYGVNSTEKGDLSSESTVSRIRTEHFPLTLESARPSHTSQYLCASSAPLAGAGDTQYFGPGTRLTVL.

The CDR3 sequence: CATSAPPCSYEQYF. CDR3 bases: TGTGCCACCAGTGCACCTCCGTGCTCCTACGAGCAGTACTTC. This chain links TRBV24-1 with TRBJ2-7; D is uncertain. The length of the CDR3 is 14 residues. Trimming pared 5 bases from V and 0 bases from J, leaving 10 bases between. CDR1 and CDR2 from the germline V gene are KGHDR and SFDVKD.

This clonotype came up many times. The genes are TRBV5-4 and TRBJ1-2; D gene unclear. The V and J ends lost 0 bases and 7 bases respectively, with 13 bases between them. The V gene's germline CDR1 is SGHNT and CDR2 YYREEE (reference sequence). This CDR3 is 14 amino acids long. CDR3 residues: CASSLVGGASGYTF. In DNA form, the CDR3 reads TGTGCCAGCAGCTTGGTGGGCGGAGCGTCTGGCTACACCTTC. Filled out from reference TRBV5-4 and TRBJ1-2, the complete variable domain reads ETGVTQSPTHLIKTRGQQVTLRCSSQSGHNTVSWYQQALGQGPQFIFQYYREEENGRGNFPPRFSGLQFPNYSSELNVNALELDDSALYLCASSLVGGASGYTFGSGTRLTVV.

The chain uses TRBV5-1 and TRBJ2-7; D is possibly TRBD1 (7 bases). Germline lookup yields CDR1 SGHRS and CDR2 YFSETQ. The CDR3 has 15 residues. V was cut by 8 bases and J by 2 bases, with 20 bases left in between. DNA of the CDR3: TGCGCCAGGATCCCAGGGGGGTTGGGCACCTACGAGCAGTACTTC. It specifies CARIPGGLGTYEQYF.

This chain connects TRBV20-1 to TRBJ2-7, with TRBD1 as a possible D gene (6 bases). CDR3 length equals 13 residues. Germline lookup yields CDR1 DFQATT and CDR2 SNEGSKA (reference sequence). In DNA, the CDR3 is TGCAGAATGGACCGGGACAACTCCTACGAGCAGTACTTC. It translates to CRMDRDNSYEQYF.

The table lists this clonotype with many counts. The rearrangement links TRBV6-1 to TRBJ1-2; D is ambiguous. The CDR3 length is 14 residues. CDR1 is MNHNS and CDR2 is SASEGT in the germline V gene. V was clipped by 8 bases and J by 5 bases, with 18 bases between them. Here the CDR3 reads CASGKGWEGYGYTF. CDR3 coding DNA: TGTGCCAGCGGGAAGGGATGGGAAGGATATGGCTACACCTTC.

This clonotype occurred many times. This rearrangement joins TRBV3-1 to TRBJ2-1, with TRBD2 identical over 8 bases. The V gene end was trimmed by 7 bases and the J gene end by 5 bases; junction bases not matched to a gene: 10. CDR1 is LGHDT, CDR2 YNNKEL, per germline (reference sequence). The CDR3 contains 15 residues. In DNA, the CDR3 is TGTGCCAGCACCTTAGGACTAGCCTTCAACAATGAGCAGTTCTTC. This translates into CASTLGLAFNNEQFF.

This clonotype was detected many times. V usage is TRBV30 and J usage is TRBJ1-1; D ambiguous. This CDR3 is built from 11 residues. In germline, CDR1 is GTSNPN, CDR2 SVGIG (reference sequence). V lost 2 bases and J lost 2, with 3 bases in between. CDR3 coding DNA: TGTGCCTGGAGTTTTAACACTGAAGCTTTCTTT. Translation: CAWSFNTEAFF.